The present TCR beta chain was sequenced within a study of regulatory T cells in long-lasting Graves disease. For the study at large: By definition, persistent Graves' disease involved antithyroid drugs for over 5 years alongside positive TSH receptor antibodies. Findings of the study overall: Persistent disease favored TRBV28, TRBJ1-2 and TRBJ2-5.

The CDR3 is 16 residues long. Germline lookup yields CDR1 MDHEN and CDR2 SYDVKM. V dropped 8 bases and J dropped 4 bases, with 23 bases sitting between them. Time point here: persistent/refractory GD, antithyroid drugs over 5 years with positive TRAb. TCR sequences were obtained from RNA taken from PBMCs. The patients included were those that came from an endocrinology department in Xi'an, China. Arm-PCR with iRepertoire HTBI primers amplified the CDR3 regions for these TCR beta libraries. As processed by the authors: Segment identification across samples yielded around 60 TRBV and roughly 15 TRBJ segments. TCRdb reprocessed the multiplex PCR reads with MiXCR, giving one entry per CDR3 protein. V and J calls and clone size were set by TCRdb, not the authors. This repertoire shows some 420,000 distinct CDR3 sequences, around a fifth found once; its top ten account for around 13%. This clonotype was recorded at least ten times. Its specificity is unknown.

This receptor was obtained from a female donor with Graves disease. The chain uses TRBV28 and TRBJ1-2; D is perhaps TRBD1 (5 bases). The input for sequencing was peripheral blood mononuclear cells (PBMCs), taken when the disease was refractory, from a patient treated with antithyroid drugs. CDR3 in amino acids: CASLGLLGRAAYGYTF. The CDR3 bases are TGTGCCAGCTTAGGTTTGTTGGGCAGGGCGGCCTATGGCTACACCTTC.